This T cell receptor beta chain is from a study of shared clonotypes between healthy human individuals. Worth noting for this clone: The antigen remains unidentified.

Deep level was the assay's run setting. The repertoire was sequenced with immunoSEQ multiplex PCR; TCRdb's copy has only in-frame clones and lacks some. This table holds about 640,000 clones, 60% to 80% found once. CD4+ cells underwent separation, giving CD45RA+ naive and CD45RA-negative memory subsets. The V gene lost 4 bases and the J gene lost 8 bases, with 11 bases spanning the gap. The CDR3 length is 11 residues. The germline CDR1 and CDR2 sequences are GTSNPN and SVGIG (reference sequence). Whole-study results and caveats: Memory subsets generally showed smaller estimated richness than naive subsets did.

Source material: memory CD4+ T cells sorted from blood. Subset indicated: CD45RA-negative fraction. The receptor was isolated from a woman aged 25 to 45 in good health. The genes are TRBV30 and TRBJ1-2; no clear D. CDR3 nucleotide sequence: TGTGCCTGGACCGGGTCTCTCGGCTACACCTTC. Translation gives CAWTGSLGYTF.